The 11 T cell receptor beta chains below all came from one sample that was sequenced in a study of identical twins. TCRdb re-analysed the 5' RACE reads in MiXCR, keeping a single row per CDR3 protein. The sample lists 470,000 or so distinct CDR3 sequences, roughly 26% seen once, with 2.9% in the top ten. The same sample was also used in a study of T cells expressing NK-cell markers.

Material: CD4+ T cells sorted from blood. These receptors all stem from a woman aged 18-29 years in good health.

This chain's CDR3 is CASKSPGSGNQPQHF. DNA for the CDR3: TGTGCCAGCAAATCCCCAGGATCCGGCAATCAGCCCCAGCATTTT. The V and J genes are TRBV12-3 or TRBV12-4 and TRBJ1-5; D gene unclear. This CDR3 is 15 amino acids long. V was clipped by 7 bases and J by 2 bases, with 15 bases between them.

This clonotype has more than one count but fewer than ten. V is TRBV25-1 and J is TRBJ2-7; no clear D gene. The germline gives CDR1 MGHDK, CDR2 SYGVNS. The germline V and J ends were trimmed by 3 bases and 8 bases, with 8 bases remaining between them. The CDR3 runs to 11 residues. CDR3 amino acids: CASSEGAKQYF. The CDR3 region has the DNA TGTGCCAGCAGTGAGGGCGCGAAGCAGTACTTC.

The rearrangement links TRBV24-1 to TRBJ2-1; the match to TRBD1 covers 10 bases. This CDR3 has 15 residues. V lost 4 bases and J lost 4; bases outside the gene matches: 3. Germline CDR1 is KGHDR and CDR2 is SFDVKD. Here the CDR3 DNA reads TGTGCCACCAGTGAAACGGGACAGGGGTACAATGAGCAGTTCTTC. Its translation is CATSETGQGYNEQFF.

This clonotype was found once. One junction end does not reproduce the germline sequence, and a read error may be involved. V is TRBV20-1 and J is TRBJ2-7; unclear D gene. This CDR3 has 13 amino acids. Germline CDR1 DFQATT, CDR2 SNEGSKA (reference sequence). CDR3 nucleotides: TGCAGTGCTAGGGGAACTATGGACGGGCTTGCTGTCTTC. Protein: CSARGTMDGLAVF.

The V and J genes are TRBV10-3 and TRBJ2-3; D perhaps matches TRBD2 (6 bases). V lost 9 bases to trimming and J lost 5 bases, with 15 bases between them. This CDR3 comprises 13 residues. Germline V lookup: CDR1 ENHRY, CDR2 SYGVKD. CDR3 DNA: TGTGCCATTCTAGCGCAGGGTGGAGATACGCAGTATTTT. Amino acids: CAILAQGGDTQYF.

The CDR3 bases are TGTGCCAGCAGCCAAGAAGTCGGCGGGACCTACGAGCAGTACTTC. It is translated as CASSQEVGGTYEQYF. The chain carries TRBV3-1 and TRBJ2-7, with D tentatively TRBD2 (6 bases). Germline assignment: CDR1 LGHDT and CDR2 YNNKEL (reference sequence). This CDR3 is 15 amino acids long. Trimming took off 0 bases at V and 2 bases at J, with 11 bases between the two ends.

This chain uses TRBV3-1 with TRBJ2-7; D possibly corresponds to TRBD1 (6 bases). Trimming shortened V by 4 bases and J by 2 bases, and 15 bases separated the two germline ends. CDR1 is LGHDT and CDR2 is YNNKEL in the germline V gene (reference sequence). The CDR3 contains 15 residues. CDR3: CASSPLAGATYEQYF. CDR3 nucleotide sequence: TGTGCCAGCAGCCCACTGGCAGGGGCCACCTACGAGCAGTACTTC.

The chain recombines TRBV4-2 with TRBJ2-3; weak D call: TRBD2 (7 bases). Germline CDR1 and CDR2: LGHNA and YNFKEQ. The CDR3 contains 15 residues. V was shortened by 5 bases and J by 4 bases, with 16 bases between the two germline ends. CDR3 bases: TGTGCCAGCAGCAAGAAGGGGGGGGAAGCAGATACGCAGTATTTT. It codes for CASSKKGGEADTQYF.

A few counts support this clonotype. This chain uses TRBV6-5 with TRBJ2-7; 10 nucleotides line up with TRBD1. The CDR3 runs 15 residues. Germline CDR1 and CDR2: MNHEY and SVGAGI. V lost 4 bases, J lost 9 bases, and 12 bases stayed unmatched. The CDR3 coding sequence is TGTGCCAGCAGTTTCTCCGGGACAGGGGACCTTGGGCAGTACTTC. It encodes CASSFSGTGDLGQYF.

This clonotype was found once. The chain recombines TRBV4-2 with TRBJ2-6, with 10 bases matching TRBD1. Germline V lookup: CDR1 LGHNA, CDR2 YNFKEQ. This CDR3 contains 18 residues. V shed 1 base, J shed 3 bases, and the junction held 6 bases outside the gene matches. In nucleotides, the CDR3 is TGTGCCAGCAGCCAAGGTCGACAGGGGGCAAATGGGGCCAACGTCCTGACTTTC. Amino acids: CASSQGRQGANGANVLTF.

V gene TRBV10-3 combines with J gene TRBJ1-5; D is perhaps TRBD1 (5 bases). The V end lost 4 bases, the J end lost 4 bases, and 11 bases lay between the germline ends. There are 14 residues in the CDR3. CDR1 and CDR2 from the germline V gene are ENHRY and SYGVKD. The CDR3 nucleotides are TGTGCCATCAGTGTTGACAGTGTTAATCAGCCCCAGCATTTT. Residues: CAISVDSVNQPQHF.